The count of the clone carrying this TCR beta chain is one. TCRdb's copy holds only in-frame clones and misses some; the assay was immunoSEQ multiplex PCR. The data hold about 69,000 clones, with 83% observed a single time. The record originates from a study of T cell responses to AZD1222 COVID-19 vaccine. Trimming stripped 8 bases from V and 1 base from J, with 15 bases between. The CDR3 extends over 15 amino acids. The V gene's germline CDR1 is MNHEY and CDR2 SVGAGI. The specimen comprised peripheral blood, sampled 28 days after the second AZD1222 dose. This chain links TRBV6-5 with TRBJ1-3, with D possibly matching TRBD1 (5 bases). The sequence was collected from an adult who received the AZD1222 COVID-19 vaccine. This CDR3 reads CASVGRAMSGNTIYF. CDR3 in DNA: TGTGCCAGCGTAGGCAGGGCGATGTCTGGAAACACCATATATTTT.